These T cell receptor beta chains were read from a single sample in a study of blood T cell repertoires in COVID-19. Clones were sequenced by immunoSEQ multiplex PCR, and TCRdb holds only the in-frame ones, with some missing. The sample holds a few hundred thousand clones, approximately 90% seen once. The sequenced sample was peripheral blood. The receptors here all came from a man between 18 and 29 years old with COVID-19, enrolled during active disease. Each CDR3 is given with its conserved first and last residue. Fields, in order: V gene, clone size, J gene, CDR3 protein. Size tells how often a clone was seen (once, few, many) or the class of an expanded clone, and some rows leave it out.

TRBV5-6	.	TRBJ1-1	CASSFTGMNTEAFF
TRBV9	.	TRBJ2-1	CASSHPLGLAGDYNEQFF
TRBV6-5	once	TRBJ1-1	CASRPTGARTEAFF
TRBV15	.	TRBJ2-2	CATSTRDTARELFF
TRBV3-1/TRBV3-2	.	TRBJ2-1	CASSPGRGLVTYNEQFF
TRBV19	.	TRBJ1-5	CASSRAATNMPQHF
TRBV18	once	TRBJ2-1	CASSPPSGEQFF
TRBV19	.	TRBJ2-2	CASSMQGSNTGELFF
TRBV19	few	TRBJ2-7	CASANSGSSYEQYF
TRBV27	once	TRBJ2-7	CASSPRGGDLYEQYF
TRBV6-6	.	TRBJ1-2	CASSNPGQEGYTF
TRBV27	.	TRBJ2-2	CASRGQGNTGELFF
TRBV19	.	TRBJ2-2	CASSKDRGSVNTGELFF
TRBV5-1	once	TRBJ2-7	CASSGGQLSEQYF
TRBV5-1	.	TRBJ2-1	CASSLGGFNEQFF
TRBV6-5	.	TRBJ2-2	CASSYFSQANTGELFF
TRBV18	once	TRBJ1-1	CASSPGQGEGNTEAFF
TRBV9	.	TRBJ2-1	CASSARSTGSSYNEQFF
TRBV5-1	.	TRBJ2-1	CASSLPPSGGAFEQFF
TRBV6-4	.	TRBJ2-3	CASSDVAGVSQYF
TRBV6-5	.	TRBJ2-7	CASSNSGEQYF
TRBV7-9	.	TRBJ2-1	CASSTRTSGGLRSYNEQFF
TRBV5-4	.	TRBJ2-7	CASSGVAASLESHEQYF
TRBV5-1	.	TRBJ2-3	CASSLKGPTDTQYF
TRBV2	.	TRBJ2-5	CASRGQDAKTQYF
TRBV24-1	few	TRBJ1-2	CATSDPGPTGDGYTF
TRBV27	once	TRBJ1-6	CASSLGGVIGSPLHF
TRBV7-9	once	TRBJ2-5	CASSLRDRGPEETQYF
TRBV21-1	few	TRBJ1-1	CASRQGSTEAFF
TRBV2	.	TRBJ2-2	CASKAGETDTGELFF
TRBV19	.	TRBJ1-5	CASSPRLDGDSNQPQHF
TRBV6-5	once	TRBJ1-1	CASRAVTGRNTEAFF
TRBV7-9	.	TRBJ2-5	CATQLGGAETQYF
TRBV5-1	few	TRBJ2-7	CASSSPGLAEYEQYF
TRBV2	.	TRBJ1-2	CASSERQAFGYTF
TRBV5-4	once	TRBJ1-1	CASSLRDTNTEAFF
TRBV7-8	.	TRBJ2-1	CASSRDRVNEQFF
TRBV3-1/TRBV3-2	.	TRBJ1-1	CASRAGAVNTEAFF
TRBV30	.	TRBJ2-1	CAWRRPSGIGEQFF
TRBV7-9	.	TRBJ2-3	CASSLDRADTQYF
TRBV27	.	TRBJ2-7	CASSFAGGGSYEQYF
TRBV2	.	TRBJ2-7	CASRRQGLSYEQYF
TRBV5-6	.	TRBJ1-5	CASSLGQTNQPQHF
TRBV27	.	TRBJ1-1	CASSWDSKNTEAFF
TRBV7-8	.	TRBJ2-1	CASSPDRTDVNEQFF
TRBV11-3	.	TRBJ2-5	CASSFGLAGGQTQYF
TRBV20-1	.	TRBJ2-7	CSASATGTLVYEQYF
TRBV7-9	.	TRBJ2-7	CASSSGTDRSSYEQYF
TRBV7-8	.	TRBJ2-5	CASSSLTVEETQYF
TRBV2	.	TRBJ1-2	CASSLGTRRGYTF
TRBV29-1	.	TRBJ2-7	CSVEDRAGSDEQYF
TRBV11-3	.	TRBJ2-5	CASSARETQYF
TRBV30	.	TRBJ1-1	CAWSEEANTEAFF
TRBV27	once	TRBJ1-2	CASSLSNRYYGYTF
TRBV6-1	.	TRBJ1-2	CASSEAIGVEGYTF